The rows below give T cell receptor beta chains drawn from one sample of a study of OX40 agonist ivuxolimab in advanced cancers. This table comes from immunoSEQ multiplex PCR, and its TCRdb copy is limited to in-frame clones, with some not included. This sample has about 100,000 clones, with about 90% found just once. Sequenced material: CD4+ or CD8+ T cells sorted from blood, taken in a trial of the OX40 agonist ivuxolimab. These receptors were obtained from an adult with an advanced solid tumor such as melanoma, head and neck, liver or kidney cancer. The CDR3 runs from the conserved cysteine through the conserved F or W. Each record gives: CDR3 length, clone size, V gene, J gene, D gene, CDR3 protein, CDR3 DNA. D genes are given only for firm matches. Rows may omit the clone size; those that give it use once, few, many or a size class.

15	.	TRBV6-6	TRBJ2-1	TRBD2	CASSYKAGGDNEQFF	TGTGCCAGCAGTTATAAAGCGGGAGGGGACAATGAGCAGTTCTTC
13	.	TRBV19	TRBJ1-6	.	CASSMTENSPLHF	TGTGCCAGTAGTATGACAGAAAATTCACCCCTCCACTTT
11	.	TRBV5-4	TRBJ2-2	.	CASSYTGELFF	TGTGCCAGCAGTTACACCGGGGAGCTGTTTTTT
15	.	TRBV5-1	TRBJ1-2	.	CASSLDVGINYGYTF	TGCGCCAGCAGCTTGGACGTAGGGATAAACTATGGCTACACCTTC
12	.	TRBV6-4	TRBJ2-2	.	CASSLNTGELFF	TGTGCCAGCAGCCTGAACACCGGGGAGCTGTTTTTT
17	.	TRBV18	TRBJ2-7	.	CASSPRGGTGDTYEQYF	TGTGCCAGCTCACCACGGGGGGGCACGGGAGACACCTACGAGCAGTACTTC
12	.	TRBV9	TRBJ2-5	.	CASSVGEETQYF	TGTGCCAGCAGCGTAGGGGAAGAGACCCAGTACTTC
14	once	TRBV18	TRBJ1-1	.	CASSPAGRFTEAFF	TGTGCCAGCTCACCAGCGGGACGATTCACTGAAGCTTTCTTT
14	.	TRBV19	TRBJ1-2	.	CASSPGRANYGYTF	TGTGCCAGTAGCCCGGGACGCGCTAACTATGGCTACACCTTC
15	.	TRBV6-1	TRBJ2-7	.	CASTPLTGPLYEQYF	TGTGCCAGCACCCCCCTGACGGGCCCACTTTACGAGCAGTACTTC
11	.	TRBV5-4	TRBJ2-4	.	CASSLNRDVDF	TGTGCCAGCAGCCTTAATCGGGACGTGGACTTC
14	.	TRBV7-2	TRBJ2-5	.	CASSLGIREETQYF	TGTGCCAGCAGCTTAGGCATAAGGGAAGAGACCCAGTACTTC